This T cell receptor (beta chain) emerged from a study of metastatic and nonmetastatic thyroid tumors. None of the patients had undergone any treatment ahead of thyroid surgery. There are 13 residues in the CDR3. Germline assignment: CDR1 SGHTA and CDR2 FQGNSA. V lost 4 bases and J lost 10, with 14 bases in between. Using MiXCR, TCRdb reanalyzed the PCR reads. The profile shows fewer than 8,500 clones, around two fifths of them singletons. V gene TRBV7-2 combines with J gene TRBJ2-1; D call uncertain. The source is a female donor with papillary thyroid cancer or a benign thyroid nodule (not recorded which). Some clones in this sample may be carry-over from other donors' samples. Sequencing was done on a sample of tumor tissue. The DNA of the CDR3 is TGTGCCAGCAGCTCAGCCCCCTCGACAGAGCAGTTCTTC. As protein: CASSSAPSTEQFF.